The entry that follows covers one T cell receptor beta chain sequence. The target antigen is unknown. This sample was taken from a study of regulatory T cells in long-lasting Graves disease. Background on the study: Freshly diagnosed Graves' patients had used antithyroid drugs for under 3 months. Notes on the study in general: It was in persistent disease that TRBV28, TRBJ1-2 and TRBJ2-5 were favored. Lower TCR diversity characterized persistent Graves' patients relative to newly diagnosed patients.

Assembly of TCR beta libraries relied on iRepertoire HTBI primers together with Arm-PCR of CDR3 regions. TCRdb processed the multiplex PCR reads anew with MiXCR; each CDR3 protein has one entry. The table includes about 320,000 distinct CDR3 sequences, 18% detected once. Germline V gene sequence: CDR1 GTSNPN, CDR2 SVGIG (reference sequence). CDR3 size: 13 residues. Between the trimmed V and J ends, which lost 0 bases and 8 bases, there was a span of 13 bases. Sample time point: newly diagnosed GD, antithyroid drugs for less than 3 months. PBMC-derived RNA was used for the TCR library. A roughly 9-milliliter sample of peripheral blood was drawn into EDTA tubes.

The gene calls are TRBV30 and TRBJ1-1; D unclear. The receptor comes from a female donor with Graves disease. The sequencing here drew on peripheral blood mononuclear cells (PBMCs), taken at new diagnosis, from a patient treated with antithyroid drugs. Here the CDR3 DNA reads TGTGCCTGGAGTGTACTTAGCGCTGTGGAAGCTTTCTTT. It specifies CAWSVLSAVEAFF.